This T cell receptor beta chain was profiled in a study of cytomegalovirus exposure and HLA in healthy donors. Study in general: Of about 390 genotyped donors, roughly 81% grouped in the Caucasian-associated ancestry cluster.

60 Vbeta and 13 Jbeta primers were used in PCR. Clones were sequenced by immunoSEQ multiplex PCR, and TCRdb holds only the in-frame ones, with some missing. This table has 100,000 to 120,000 clones, 70% to 85% appearing once. Notes on the study in general: Reportedly, a later analysis found an Asian-associated ancestry cluster had fewer N-insertions than the approximately 670-donor mean. Testing in vitro showed a few CMV-associated chains specific for CMV antigens. Cytomegalovirus association was assigned to approximately 180 TCR beta chains.

The CDR3 totals 15 residues. CDR1 is SGHNT and CDR2 is YENEEA in the germline V gene. V dropped 2 bases and J dropped 3 bases, with 13 bases sitting between them. As concerns this clone: The antigen remains undetermined.

The rearrangement links TRBV11-3 to TRBJ1-2, with TRBD1 as a possible D gene (5 bases). Sequenced input: PBMCs. The TCR sequence derives from a woman aged 18-29 years in good health and CMV-seronegative. The CDR3 loop is CASSLWGEVDYGYTF. CDR3 DNA sequence: TGTGCCAGCAGCTTATGGGGGGAGGTGGACTATGGCTACACCTTC.